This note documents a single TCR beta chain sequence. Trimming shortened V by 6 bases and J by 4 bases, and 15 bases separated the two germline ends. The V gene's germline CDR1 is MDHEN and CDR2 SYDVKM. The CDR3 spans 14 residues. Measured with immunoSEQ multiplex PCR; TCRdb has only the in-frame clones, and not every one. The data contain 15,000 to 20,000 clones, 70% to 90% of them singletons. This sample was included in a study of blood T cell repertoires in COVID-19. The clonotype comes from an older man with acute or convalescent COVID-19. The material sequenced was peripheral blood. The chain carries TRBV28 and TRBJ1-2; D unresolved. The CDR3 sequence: CASREQLLRYGYTF. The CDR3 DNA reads TGTGCCAGCAGAGAACAGCTACTCCGCTATGGCTACACCTTC.